This TCR beta chain was captured by sequencing in a study of cytomegalovirus exposure and HLA in healthy donors. Study observations and caveats: Earlier analysis found most TCR beta V segments productive about 87% or about 30% of the time. The study recorded 164 TCR beta chains that were cytomegalovirus-associated. When a later analysis compared HLA-associated TCR beta chains with equally common others, the HLA-associated chains turned out to be more clonally expanded and to have lower generation probabilities. By a later analysis, the bulk of CMV-associated TCR beta chains appeared HLA-restricted.

Amplification used 60 Vbeta primers and 13 Jbeta primers. Measured with immunoSEQ multiplex PCR; TCRdb has only the in-frame clones, and not every one. The listing contains roughly 40,000 clones. Concerning this clone itself: Its specificity is unknown.

V lost 2 bases and J lost 5, with 7 bases in between. The CDR3 extends over 12 amino acids. Per germline, CDR1 SGDLS and CDR2 YYNGEE. Input material: PBMCs. The chain joins TRBV9 to TRBJ1-2; D uncertain. The TCR sequence derives from a man aged 35 to 55 in good health and CMV-seropositive. The CDR3, as DNA: TGTGCCAGCAGCGTGGGAGGGTATGGCTACACCTTC. Encoded protein: CASSVGGYGYTF.